This T cell receptor (delta chain) stems from a study of gamma-delta chains in newborns, infants, children. TCRdb ran CATT on the reads. The sample lists over 4,000 delta-chain clones, less than 5% seen once, with approximately 9.9% in the top ten. The receptor was isolated from a child who was a newborn, infant or young child, either healthy, febrile or measles-vaccinated (not recorded which). The sequenced sample consisted of blood.

CDR3 amino acids: CALGEPSTGENGGYTDKLIF. CDR3 DNA: TGTGCTCTTGGGGAACCCAGTACTGGGGAAAACGGCGGTTACACCGATAAACTCATCTTT. The chain uses TRDV1 and TRDJ1, with TRDD3 matching 7 bases. TCRdb does not report a J gene; here it was assigned by matching the DNA to germline references. CDR3 length equals 20 residues. Germline V gene lookup returns CDR1 TSWWSYY and CDR2 QGS. Trimming took 1 base from V and 0 from J; bases not matched to a gene: 17.